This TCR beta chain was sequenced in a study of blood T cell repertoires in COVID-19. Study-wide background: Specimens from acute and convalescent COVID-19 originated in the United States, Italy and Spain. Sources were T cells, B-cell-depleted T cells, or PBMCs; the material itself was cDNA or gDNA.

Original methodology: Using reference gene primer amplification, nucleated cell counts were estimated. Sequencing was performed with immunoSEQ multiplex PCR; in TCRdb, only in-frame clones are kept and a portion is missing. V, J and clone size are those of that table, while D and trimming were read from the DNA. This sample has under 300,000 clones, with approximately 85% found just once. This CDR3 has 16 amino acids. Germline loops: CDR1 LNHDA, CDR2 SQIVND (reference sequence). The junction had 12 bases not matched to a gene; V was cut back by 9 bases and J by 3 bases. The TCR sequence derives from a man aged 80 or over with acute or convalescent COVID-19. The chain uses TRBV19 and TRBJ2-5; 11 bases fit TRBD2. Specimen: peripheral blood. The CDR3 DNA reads TGTGCCAGCTCGGGACTAGCGGTCCCGCCAAAAGAGACCCAGTACTTC. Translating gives CASSGLAVPPKETQYF.